This is a list of T cell receptor beta chains from one sample in a study of graft-versus-host responses after intestinal transplantation. Libraries were prepared by immunoSEQ multiplex PCR; TCRdb keeps only in-frame clonotypes and omits some of them. The top ten hold more than 2.5% of the sample, which has under 150,000 clones, around 96% seen once. Their antigens are not known. Sequencing was performed on unstimulated CD8+ T cells sorted from spleen or lymph node cells, taken before intestinal transplant. The receptors shown here come from a human donor who received an intestinal transplant. The CDR3 runs from the conserved cysteine through the conserved F or W. The D gene is left open where the match is weak. Part of the rows lack a size; the others show once, few, many or a class for expanded clones.

J gene,V gene,D gene,CDR3 length,clone size,CDR3 protein,CDR3 DNA
TRBJ2-7,TRBV15,NA,15,NA,CATRTAELPSYEQYF,TGTGCCACCAGGACTGCGGAGCTACCTTCCTACGAGCAGTACTTC
TRBJ2-5,TRBV28,NA,15,NA,CASSPPGPFTETQYF,TGTGCCAGCAGTCCACCGGGCCCGTTTACTGAGACCCAGTACTTC
TRBJ2-5,TRBV7-8,TRBD2,14,NA,CASSAGLAGETQYF,TGTGCCAGCAGCGCGGGACTAGCGGGAGAGACCCAGTACTTC
TRBJ2-7,TRBV6-6,TRBD1,15,NA,CASSRTGGPVYEQYF,TGTGCCAGCAGTCGTACAGGGGGCCCAGTCTACGAGCAGTACTTC
TRBJ2-7,TRBV30,NA,14,NA,CAWSGRGRAYEQYF,TGTGCCTGGAGCGGACGAGGCAGGGCCTACGAGCAGTACTTC
TRBJ2-2,TRBV6-5,NA,15,NA,CASSWWAGTPGELFF,TGTGCCAGCAGTTGGTGGGCCGGTACCCCCGGGGAGCTGTTTTTT
TRBJ2-7,TRBV5-4,TRBD1,12,NA,CASSSTGGEQYF,TGTGCCAGCAGCTCGACAGGGGGCGAGCAGTACTTC
TRBJ1-6,TRBV5-4,NA,18,NA,CASSLPGLSSSYNSPLHF,TGTGCCAGCAGCTTACCCGGTCTTTCAAGCTCCTATAATTCACCCCTCCACTTT
TRBJ1-1,TRBV27,NA,13,once,CASSLSNEGQAFF,TGTGCCAGCAGTTTATCGAATGAGGGTCAGGCTTTCTTT
TRBJ2-5,TRBV6-6,NA,12,NA,CASSPVQETQYF,TGTGCCAGCAGTCCAGTCCAAGAGACCCAGTACTTC
TRBJ2-1,TRBV6-5,NA,15,NA,CASSYRPYSYNEQFF,TGTGCCAGCAGTTACCGCCCCTACTCCTACAATGAGCAGTTCTTC
TRBJ1-5,TRBV15,NA,11,NA,CATGLNQPQHF,TGTGCCACCGGGCTAAATCAGCCCCAGCATTTT
TRBJ2-7,TRBV9,TRBD2,14,NA,CASSVGGRGYEQYF,TGTGCCAGCAGCGTAGGAGGGAGGGGCTACGAGCAGTACTTC
TRBJ2-3,TRBV19,NA,19,NA,CASSIRDRVFSGNTDTQYF,TGTGCCAGTAGTATTCGGGACAGGGTCTTTAGCGGGAATACAGATACGCAGTATTTT
TRBJ1-1,TRBV10-2,NA,14,NA,CASSNGNTGTEAFF,TGCGCCAGCTCTAATGGAAACACGGGGACTGAAGCTTTCTTT
TRBJ2-1,TRBV28,TRBD1,14,once,CASSTGTGSYEQFF,TGTGCCAGCAGCACCGGGACAGGGTCCTATGAGCAGTTCTTC
TRBJ2-7,TRBV28,NA,14,once,CASSLPEGFYEQYF,TGTGCCAGCAGTTTACCCGAGGGATTCTACGAGCAGTACTTC
TRBJ2-7,TRBV27,NA,16,NA,CASSLERERVSYEQYF,TGTGCCAGCAGTTTAGAACGGGAGAGGGTTTCCTACGAGCAGTACTTC
TRBJ1-2,TRBV5-1,NA,15,NA,CASSPLGGPNYGYTF,TGCGCCAGCAGCCCCCTCGGGGGCCCTAACTATGGCTACACCTTC
TRBJ1-5,TRBV28,TRBD1,15,NA,CASSLTGQGFVPQHF,TGTGCCAGCAGTTTGACGGGACAGGGATTTGTACCCCAGCATTTT
TRBJ1-5,TRBV27,NA,14,NA,CASSLQGMNQPQHF,TGTGCCAGCAGTTTACAGGGGATGAATCAGCCCCAGCATTTT
TRBJ2-5,TRBV7-8,TRBD2,16,NA,CASSRTVTSGRETQYF,TGTGCCAGCAGCCGCACCGTCACTAGCGGGAGAGAGACCCAGTACTTC
TRBJ1-2,TRBV6-1,NA,12,NA,CASLKTNYGYTF,TGTGCCAGCCTAAAAACTAACTATGGCTACACCTTC
TRBJ2-5,TRBV2,NA,16,NA,CASYLTQRRVQETQYF,TGTGCCAGCTACCTGACCCAACGGCGGGTCCAAGAGACCCAGTACTTC
TRBJ2-7,TRBV28,NA,12,NA,CASSSQSYEQYF,TGTGCCAGCAGTTCCCAGAGCTACGAGCAGTACTTC
TRBJ2-7,TRBV4-2,NA,15,NA,CASSQEYPAPYEQYF,TGTGCCAGCAGCCAAGAGTACCCAGCACCCTACGAGCAGTACTTC
TRBJ2-4,TRBV9,NA,16,NA,CASSPGGGGSKNIQYF,TGTGCCAGCAGCCCCGGAGGAGGGGGGTCCAAAAACATTCAGTACTTC